The source of this TCR beta chain is a study of patients and donors after allogeneic stem cell transplantation. Trimming left V 5 bases short and J 2 bases short, with 13 bases between. Germline CDR1 reads SEHNR; CDR2 reads FQNEAQ (reference sequence). The CDR3 totals 14 residues. A single record per CDR3 protein comes from TCRdb applying MiXCR to the RT-PCR reads. The sample holds about 150,000 distinct CDR3 sequences, roughly 35% seen once. The clonotype was recovered from a human donor who was either an allogeneic HSCT recipient or a stem cell or donor lymphocyte infusion donor (not recorded which). It is not recorded whose cells these are; they may come from a transplant donor. Sequenced material: blood, either unsorted or a sorted T cell fraction (not recorded which). V and J are TRBV7-9 and TRBJ2-7; the D gene could be TRBD1 or TRBD2 (6 bases each). The CDR3 is CASSLGGIPYEQYF. The CDR3 nucleotides are TGTGCCAGCAGCCTAGGGGGGATCCCCTACGAGCAGTACTTC.